This passage covers 12 T cell receptor beta chains from one sample sequenced in a study of memory B cells and T cells in multiple sclerosis. Assay: immunoSEQ multiplex PCR; the TCRdb copy retains only in-frame clones and omits some. This sample has 25,000 to 35,000 clones; approximately 85% occur once, and the top ten carry 2% to 3%. Their target antigens are unknown. Separate sequencing covered autoproliferating (CFSE-dim) and non-proliferating (CFSE-high) T cells from stimulus-free culture. Cultures began with about 50 million CFSE-labeled PBMCs, unstimulated for 7 days, with replicate wells pooled. The sequencing input was PBMCs from blood kept in culture. The receptors originated from a human donor with multiple sclerosis.

V and J are TRBV6-5 and TRBJ2-2, with D maybe TRBD1 (6 bases). The CDR3 contains 13 residues. Germline assignment: CDR1 MNHEY and CDR2 SVGAGI. Trimming removed 6 bases from V and 6 bases from J, with 11 bases in between. The CDR3 DNA follows: TGTGCCAGCAGACCCCAGGGGTCCGGGGAGCTGTTTTTT. Translating gives CASRPQGSGELFF.

The CDR3 loop reads CARSSGPPVGGYTF. In nucleotides, the CDR3 is TGTGCCAGAAGCTCAGGACCCCCGGTTGGGGGCTACACCTTC. The J gene is TRBJ1-2, the V gene TRBV5-3; D unresolved. TRBV5-3 is an ORF, and what it does is uncertain. CDR3 length equals 14 residues. Trimming stripped 3 bases from V and 8 bases from J, with 17 bases between.

The V gene is TRBV30, the J gene TRBJ2-4; D perhaps matches TRBD1 (5 bases). The CDR3 is 12 residues long. V lost 8 bases to trimming and J lost 5 bases, with 13 bases between them. Germline CDR1 GTSNPN, CDR2 SVGIG (reference sequence). Here the CDR3 reads CAGDSLENIQYF. The CDR3 DNA reads as TGTGCCGGAGACAGTTTGGAAAACATTCAGTACTTC.

CDR3 region: CASSLERASGSYNEQFF. DNA for the CDR3: TGTGCCAGCAGTTTAGAGCGCGCGAGCGGAAGTTACAATGAGCAGTTCTTC. The chain joins TRBV28 to TRBJ2-1; possibly TRBD2 for D (5 bases). CDR1 is MDHEN and CDR2 is SYDVKM in the germline V gene. V gave up 2 bases and J gave up 4 bases, with 18 bases separating them. There are 17 residues in the CDR3.

The CDR3 bases are TGCGCCAGCAGCCAAGATAACGGCAGATTGAACACTGAAGCTTTCTTT. This translates into CASSQDNGRLNTEAFF. The chain joins TRBV4-3 to TRBJ1-1; D remains ambiguous. Germline assignment: CDR1 LGHNA and CDR2 YSLEER. The CDR3 is made up of 16 amino acids. V shed 0 bases and J shed 0 bases, with 11 bases lying between them.

The chain is built from TRBV7-8 and TRBJ2-1; D unclear. CDR3 length: 13 amino acids. Germline CDR1 reads SGHVS; CDR2 reads FQNEAQ. V was shortened by 2 bases and J by 4 bases, with 6 bases between the two germline ends. This chain's CDR3 is CASSLRRYNEQFF. DNA of the CDR3: TGTGCCAGCAGCTTACGCAGATACAATGAGCAGTTCTTC.

This sequence joins TRBV7-9 and TRBJ2-7; 8 nucleotides agree with TRBD1. The CDR3 extends over 15 amino acids. Germline CDR1 SEHNR, CDR2 FQNEAQ (reference sequence). The ends lost 5 bases at V and 4 bases at J; junction bases unmatched: 10. Here the CDR3 reads CASSGGGRGQYEQYF. CDR3 nucleotides: TGTGCCAGCAGCGGTGGAGGCAGGGGGCAGTACGAGCAGTACTTC.

The chain recombines TRBV9 with TRBJ1-2; perhaps TRBD1 as D (6 bases). The CDR3 is 13 amino acids. Germline V gene lookup returns CDR1 SGDLS and CDR2 YYNGEE. Deletions cut 0 bases from V and 4 bases from J, with 7 bases between. In DNA form, the CDR3 reads TGTGCCAGCAGCGTAGCACAGGGCTATGGCTACACCTTC. Translation gives CASSVAQGYGYTF. The full variable domain, completed using reference TRBV9 and TRBJ1-2, is DSGVTQTPKHLITATGQRVTLRCSPRSGDLSVYWYQQSLDQGLQFLIQYYNGEERAKGNILERFSAQQFPDLHSELNLSSLELGDSALYFCASSVAQGYGYTFGSGTRLTVV.

CDR3 coding DNA: TGTGCCAGCGGCCCGGGACCCGGTATGAACACTGAAGCTTTCTTT. Translation: CASGPGPGMNTEAFF. V gene TRBV6-5 combines with J gene TRBJ1-1; maybe TRBD1 (5 bases). CDR1 MNHEY and CDR2 SVGAGI come from the germline V gene. This CDR3 is 15 amino acids long. V was clipped by 8 bases and J by 0 bases, with 16 bases between them.

The chain couples TRBV30 to TRBJ2-7, with a tentative D call TRBD1 (6 bases). CDR1 is GTSNPN and CDR2 is SVGIG in the germline V gene (reference sequence). CDR3 size: 15 residues. V lost 0 bases and J lost 2, with 14 bases in between. As DNA, the CDR3 is TGTGCCTGGAGTGTACGAGCAGGGGTAACCTACGAGCAGTACTTC. This codes for CAWSVRAGVTYEQYF. Full variable domain (missing parts from reference TRBV30 and TRBJ2-7): SQTIHQWPATLVQPVGSPLSLECTVEGTSNPNLYWYRQAAGRGLQLLFYSVGIGQISSEVPQNLSASRPQDRQFILSSKKLLLSDSGFYLCAWSVRAGVTYEQYFGPGTRLTVT.

V is TRBV15 and J is TRBJ1-5, with 7 positions matching TRBD1. The CDR3 length is 15 residues. CDR1 is LNHNV and CDR2 is YYDKDF in the germline V gene (reference sequence). V shed 3 bases, J shed 0 bases, and the junction held 2 bases outside the gene matches. The CDR3 loop reads CATSRGQISNQPQHF. CDR3 coding DNA: TGTGCCACCAGCAGGGGACAGATTAGCAATCAGCCCCAGCATTTT. The entire variable domain, with the rest obtained from reference TRBV15 and TRBJ1-5, is as follows: DAMVIQNPRYQVTQFGKPVTLSCSQTLNHNVMYWYQQKSSQAPKLLFHYYDKDFNNEADTPDNFQSRRPNTSFCFLDIRSPGLGDTAMYLCATSRGQISNQPQHFGDGTRLSIL.

The genes are TRBV27 and TRBJ2-7; D tentatively fits TRBD1 or TRBD2 (5 bases each). V gave up 6 bases and J gave up 0 bases, with 15 bases separating them. Germline V gene sequence: CDR1 MNHEY, CDR2 SMNVEV (reference sequence). The CDR3 length is 15 residues. CDR3 DNA sequence: TGTGCCAGCAGGTTCGGGGCCCCGAGCTCCTACGAGCAGTACTTC. The encoded protein is CASRFGAPSSYEQYF.